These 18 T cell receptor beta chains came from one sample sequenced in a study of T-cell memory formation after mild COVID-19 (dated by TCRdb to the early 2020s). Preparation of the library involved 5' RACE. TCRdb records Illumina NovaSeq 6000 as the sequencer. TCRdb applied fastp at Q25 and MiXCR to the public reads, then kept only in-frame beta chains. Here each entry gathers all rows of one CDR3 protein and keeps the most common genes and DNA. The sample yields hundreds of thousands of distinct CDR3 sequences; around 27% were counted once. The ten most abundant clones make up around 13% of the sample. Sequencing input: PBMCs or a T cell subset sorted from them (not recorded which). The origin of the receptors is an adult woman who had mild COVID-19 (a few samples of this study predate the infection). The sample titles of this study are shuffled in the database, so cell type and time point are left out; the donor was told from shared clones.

The CDR3 spells CASSTGVYNEQFF. CDR3 bases: TGTGCCAGCAGCACTGGAGTATACAATGAGCAGTTCTTC. V gene TRBV28 combines with J gene TRBJ2-1, with D unresolved. Germline V gene sequence: CDR1 MDHEN, CDR2 SYDVKM. V was clipped by 6 bases and J by 4 bases, with 10 bases between them. The CDR3 has 13 residues.

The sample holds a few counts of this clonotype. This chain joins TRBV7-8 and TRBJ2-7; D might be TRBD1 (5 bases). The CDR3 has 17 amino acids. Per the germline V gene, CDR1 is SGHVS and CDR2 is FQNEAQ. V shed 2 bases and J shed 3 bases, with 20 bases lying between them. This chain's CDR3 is CASSLSDSQGQHYEQYF. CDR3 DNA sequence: TGTGCCAGCAGCTTATCCGACAGCCAGGGCCAGCACTACGAGCAGTACTTC.

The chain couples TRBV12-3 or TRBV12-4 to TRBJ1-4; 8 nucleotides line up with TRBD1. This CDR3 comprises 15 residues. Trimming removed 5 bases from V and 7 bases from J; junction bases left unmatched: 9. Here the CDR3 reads CASSLQGALSEKLFF. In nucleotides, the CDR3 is TGTGCCAGCAGTCTGCAGGGGGCGCTGAGTGAAAAACTGTTTTTT.

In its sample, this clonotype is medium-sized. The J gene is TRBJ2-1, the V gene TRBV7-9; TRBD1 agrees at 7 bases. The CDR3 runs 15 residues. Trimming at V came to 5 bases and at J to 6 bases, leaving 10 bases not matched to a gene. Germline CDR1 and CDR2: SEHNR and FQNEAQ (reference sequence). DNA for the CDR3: TGTGCCAGCAGCATCCGACCGACAGGGATCAATGAGCAGTTCTTC. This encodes CASSIRPTGINEQFF. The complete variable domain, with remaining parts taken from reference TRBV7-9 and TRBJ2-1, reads DTGVSQNPRHKITKRGQNVTFRCDPISEHNRLYWYRQTLGQGPEFLTYFQNEAQLEKSRLLSDRFSAERPKGSFSTLEIQRTEQGDSAMYLCASSIRPTGINEQFFGPGTRLTVL.

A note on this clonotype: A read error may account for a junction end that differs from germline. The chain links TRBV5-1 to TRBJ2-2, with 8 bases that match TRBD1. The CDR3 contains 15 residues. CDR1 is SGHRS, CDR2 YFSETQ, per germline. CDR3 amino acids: CTSSLAAGGIGELFF. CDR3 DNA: TGCACCAGCAGCTTGGCCGCAGGGGGCATCGGGGAGCTGTTTTTT.

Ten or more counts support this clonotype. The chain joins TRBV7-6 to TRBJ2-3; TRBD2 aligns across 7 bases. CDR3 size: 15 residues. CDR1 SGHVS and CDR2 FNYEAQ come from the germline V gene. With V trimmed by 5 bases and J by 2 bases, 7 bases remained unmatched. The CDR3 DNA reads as TGTGCCAGCAGCCCGCTAGCGGAAGACACAGATACGCAGTATTTT. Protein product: CASSPLAEDTDTQYF.

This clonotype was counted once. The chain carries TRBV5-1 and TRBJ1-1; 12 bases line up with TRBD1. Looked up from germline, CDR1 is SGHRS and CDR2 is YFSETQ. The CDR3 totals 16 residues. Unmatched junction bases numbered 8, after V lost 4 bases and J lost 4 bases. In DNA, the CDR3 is TGCGCCAGCAGCACGGGACAGGGGGCCGTGGGCACTGAAGCTTTCTTT. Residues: CASSTGQGAVGTEAFF.

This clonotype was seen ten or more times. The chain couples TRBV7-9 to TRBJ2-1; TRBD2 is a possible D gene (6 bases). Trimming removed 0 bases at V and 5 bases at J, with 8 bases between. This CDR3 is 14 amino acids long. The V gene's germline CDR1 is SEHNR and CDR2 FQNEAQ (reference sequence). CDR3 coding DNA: TGTGCCAGCAGCTTAGCGGGAGGCGACAATGAGCAGTTCTTC. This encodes CASSLAGGDNEQFF.

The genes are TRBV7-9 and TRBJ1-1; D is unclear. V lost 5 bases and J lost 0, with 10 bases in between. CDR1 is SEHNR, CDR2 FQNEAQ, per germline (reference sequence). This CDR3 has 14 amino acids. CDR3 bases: TGTGCCAGCAGCGTTCACGGAATGAACACTGAAGCTTTCTTT. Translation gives CASSVHGMNTEAFF.

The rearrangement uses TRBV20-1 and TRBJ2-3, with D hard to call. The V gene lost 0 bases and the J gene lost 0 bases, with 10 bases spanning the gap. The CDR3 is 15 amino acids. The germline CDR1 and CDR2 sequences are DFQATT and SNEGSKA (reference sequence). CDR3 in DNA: TGCAGTGCTAGAGATGCAAGTCAAAGCACAGATACGCAGTATTTT. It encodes CSARDASQSTDTQYF.

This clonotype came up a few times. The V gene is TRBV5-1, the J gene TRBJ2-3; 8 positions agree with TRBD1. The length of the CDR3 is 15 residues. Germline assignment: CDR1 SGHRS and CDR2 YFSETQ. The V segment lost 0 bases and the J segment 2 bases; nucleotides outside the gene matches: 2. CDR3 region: CASSLADRVTDTQYF. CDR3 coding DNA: TGCGCCAGCAGCTTGGCGGACAGGGTCACAGATACGCAGTATTTT.

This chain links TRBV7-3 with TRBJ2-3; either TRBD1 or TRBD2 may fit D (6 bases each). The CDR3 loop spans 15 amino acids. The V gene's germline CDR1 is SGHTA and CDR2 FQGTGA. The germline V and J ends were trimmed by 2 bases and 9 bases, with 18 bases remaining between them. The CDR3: CASSLVEGPGATQYF. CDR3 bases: TGTGCCAGCAGCTTAGTCGAGGGACCGGGGGCCACGCAGTATTTT.

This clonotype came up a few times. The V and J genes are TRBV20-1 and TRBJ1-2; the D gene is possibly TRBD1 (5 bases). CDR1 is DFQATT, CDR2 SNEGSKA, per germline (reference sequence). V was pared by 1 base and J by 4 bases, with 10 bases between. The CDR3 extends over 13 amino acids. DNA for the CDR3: TGCAGTGCTAGAGCCAGGGTTAGCTATGGCTACACCTTC. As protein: CSARARVSYGYTF.

In DNA form, the CDR3 reads TGTGCCTCGGAACTAGCGGGAGCTTACGAGCAGTACTTC. It translates to CASELAGAYEQYF. This chain joins TRBV30 and TRBJ2-7, with 11 bases identical to TRBD2. The CDR3 contains 13 residues. Trimming at V came to 7 bases and at J to 4 bases, leaving 6 bases not matched to a gene. Germline lookup yields CDR1 GTSNPN and CDR2 SVGIG (reference sequence). The full variable domain, its missing parts supplied by reference TRBV30 and TRBJ2-7, is SQTIHQWPATLVQPVGSPLSLECTVEGTSNPNLYWYRQAAGRGLQLLFYSVGIGQISSEVPQNLSASRPQDRQFILSSKKLLLSDSGFYLCASELAGAYEQYFGPGTRLTVT.

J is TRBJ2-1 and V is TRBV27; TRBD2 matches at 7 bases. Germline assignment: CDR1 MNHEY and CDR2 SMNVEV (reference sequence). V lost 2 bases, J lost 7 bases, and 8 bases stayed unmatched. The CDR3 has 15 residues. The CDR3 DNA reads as TGTGCCAGCAGTTTAGGAAAGTGGGGGGGGAATGAGCAGTTCTTC. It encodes CASSLGKWGGNEQFF.

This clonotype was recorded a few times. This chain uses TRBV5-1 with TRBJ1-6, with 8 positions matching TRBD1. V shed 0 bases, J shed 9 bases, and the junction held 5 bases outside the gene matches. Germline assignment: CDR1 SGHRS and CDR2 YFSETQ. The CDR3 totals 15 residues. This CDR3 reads CASSLDTGGSSPLHF. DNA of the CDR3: TGCGCCAGCAGCTTGGATACAGGGGGGAGTTCACCCCTCCACTTT.

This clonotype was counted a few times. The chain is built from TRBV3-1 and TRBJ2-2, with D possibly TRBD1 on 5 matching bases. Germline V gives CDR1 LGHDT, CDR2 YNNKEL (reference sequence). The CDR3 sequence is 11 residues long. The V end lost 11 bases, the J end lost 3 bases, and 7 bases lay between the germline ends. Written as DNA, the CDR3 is TGTGCCGCAGGGCACACCGGGGAGCTGTTTTTT. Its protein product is CAAGHTGELFF.

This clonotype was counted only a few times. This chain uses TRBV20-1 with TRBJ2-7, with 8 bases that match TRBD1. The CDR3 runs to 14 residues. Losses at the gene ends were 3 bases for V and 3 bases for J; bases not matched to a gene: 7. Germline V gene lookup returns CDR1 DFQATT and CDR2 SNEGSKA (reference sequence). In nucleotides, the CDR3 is TGCAGTGCTAGCGGCCAGGGGGCGGGCTACGAGCAGTACTTC. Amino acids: CSASGQGAGYEQYF.